Each of the 26 T cell receptor beta chains below was sequenced from the same sample in a study of T-cell memory formation after mild COVID-19. TCRdb ran MiXCR on the 5' RACE reads and lists one entry per CDR3 protein. In the table there are around 260,000 distinct CDR3 sequences, 15% to 20% of which are singletons. Sequenced sample: PBMCs or a T cell subset sorted from them (not recorded which). These receptors all come from a man between 18 and 35 years old who had mild COVID-19 (a few samples of this study predate the infection). Cell type and time point are not known.

This clonotype was counted between two and nine times. CDR3 DNA: TGTGCCAGCACCCAATCAGGTCAGAGGACAGATACGCAGTATTTT. This codes for CASTQSGQRTDTQYF. The chain joins TRBV7-2 to TRBJ2-3; D not certain. Deletions cut 7 bases from V and 3 bases from J, with 17 bases between. The CDR3 is 15 amino acids. The V gene's germline CDR1 is SGHTA and CDR2 FQGNSA.

As concerns this clonotype: The junction and the germline gene differ at one end; a read error may be behind it. The chain is built from TRBV5-8 and TRBJ2-5, with unresolved D. Germline-derived CDR1 and CDR2 are SGHTS and YDEGEE. This CDR3 contains 15 residues. The DNA of the CDR3 is TGTGCCAGCAGTTTGGACCCCTATCTCCAAGAGACCCAGTACTTC. Translating gives CASSLDPYLQETQYF.

In its sample, this clonotype was seen many times. The CDR3 loop is CASSSLAGGLTDTQYF. CDR3 sequence (DNA): TGCGCCAGCAGCTCGCTAGCGGGGGGACTCACAGATACGCAGTATTTT. This rearrangement joins TRBV5-1 to TRBJ2-3; TRBD2 agrees at 11 bases. The length of the CDR3 is 16 residues. Trimming took 3 bases from V and 2 from J; bases not matched to a gene: 5. CDR1 is SGHRS and CDR2 is YFSETQ in the germline V gene.

This clonotype was seen a few times. The V gene is TRBV5-1, the J gene TRBJ2-3, with TRBD1 as a possible D gene (5 bases). CDR1 is SGHRS and CDR2 is YFSETQ in the germline V gene. The CDR3 is 14 residues long. Trimming removed 3 bases from V and 7 bases from J, with 15 bases in between. The CDR3 region is CASSWGAIPNTQYF. Here the CDR3 DNA reads TGCGCCAGCAGCTGGGGCGCGATTCCGAATACGCAGTATTTT.

This clonotype was observed a handful of times. The V gene is TRBV6-5, the J gene TRBJ1-4; D possibly corresponds to TRBD1 (6 bases). From germline, CDR1 is MNHEY and CDR2 SVGAGI. The CDR3 extends over 13 amino acids. V gave up 6 bases and J gave up 1 base, with 6 bases separating them. The CDR3 sequence: CASRGQTNEKLFF. Here the CDR3 DNA reads TGTGCCAGCAGGGGACAAACTAATGAAAAACTGTTTTTT.

This clonotype was seen ten or more times. This chain joins TRBV5-1 and TRBJ2-1; D gene unclear. Per germline, CDR1 SGHRS and CDR2 YFSETQ. The ends were cut back, 0 bases at V and 10 bases at J, with 11 bases in the middle. The CDR3 runs 13 residues. The CDR3 loop is CASSLAGVGEQFF. In DNA, the CDR3 is TGCGCCAGCAGCTTGGCAGGCGTGGGAGAGCAGTTCTTC.

This clonotype has more than one count but fewer than ten. The chain combines TRBV9 with TRBJ1-1, with TRBD1 as a possible D gene (6 bases). The CDR3 totals 13 residues. The V end lost 0 bases, the J end lost 7 bases, and 10 bases lay between the germline ends. Germline V gene sequence: CDR1 SGDLS, CDR2 YYNGEE. CDR3 sequence (DNA): TGTGCCAGCAGCGTAGAGGTCAGGGGTGAAGCTTTCTTT. Protein product: CASSVEVRGEAFF.

This clonotype was detected ten times or more. V gene TRBV6-5 combines with J gene TRBJ2-3; D possibly corresponds to TRBD1 (5 bases). The CDR3 runs 15 residues. CDR1 and CDR2 (germline): MNHEY, SVGAGI. V was trimmed by 2 bases and J by 3 bases, leaving 12 bases between them. In nucleotides, the CDR3 is TGTGCCAGCAGTTACGGGCAGGGTGGGACAGATACGCAGTATTTT. Translated, it gives CASSYGQGGTDTQYF.

This clonotype was seen only a few times. This sequence joins TRBV7-8 and TRBJ1-3; D is perhaps TRBD1 (5 bases). Trimming cost V 7 bases and J 0 bases, with 19 bases left between them. The length of the CDR3 is 17 residues. Germline CDR1 and CDR2: SGHVS and FQNEAQ. CDR3 in amino acids: CASNRGTLKSSGNTIYF. The CDR3 DNA is TGTGCCAGCAACCGAGGGACTCTCAAAAGCTCTGGAAACACCATATATTTT.

This clonotype was recorded a few times. The rearrangement joins TRBV15 to TRBJ1-4; D gene unclear. The CDR3 runs to 16 residues. V was pared by 0 bases and J by 7 bases, with 15 bases between. CDR1 and CDR2 from the germline V gene are LNHNV and YYDKDF (reference sequence). CDR3 nucleotide sequence: TGTGCCACCAGCAGAGACCTGACCCGCCTTGGTGAAAAACTGTTTTTT. This encodes CATSRDLTRLGEKLFF.

This clonotype occurred many times. The chain combines TRBV5-4 with TRBJ2-1; tentatively, D is TRBD1 or TRBD2 (6 bases each). This CDR3 has 16 residues. The V end lost 9 bases, the J end lost 4 bases, and 23 bases lay between the germline ends. CDR1 is SGHNT and CDR2 is YYREEE in the germline V gene (reference sequence). In DNA, the CDR3 is TGTGCCACTAGAGCGTTGGGGGGCCTGGGGTACAATGAGCAGTTCTTC. Its translation: CATRALGGLGYNEQFF.

This clonotype was observed a few times. V usage is TRBV5-1 and J usage is TRBJ2-5; D unclear. Germline loops: CDR1 SGHRS, CDR2 YFSETQ. The V gene lost 7 bases and the J gene lost 0 bases, with 16 bases spanning the gap. This CDR3 has 15 residues. The DNA for the CDR3 is TGCGCCAGCCGCGTTCCCCTGGCGTACCAAGAGACCCAGTACTTC. Amino acid sequence: CASRVPLAYQETQYF.

The chain has TRBV7-2 and TRBJ2-7; TRBD2 agrees at 9 bases. The germline CDR1 and CDR2 sequences are SGHTA and FQGNSA. CDR3 size: 14 residues. The V and J ends lost 5 bases and 1 base, in that order; junction bases with no gene match: 3. The CDR3 spells CASSQTSGSYEQYF. In DNA form, the CDR3 reads TGTGCCAGCAGCCAGACTAGCGGATCCTACGAGCAGTACTTC.

This clonotype was counted between two and nine times. The chain has TRBV4-1 and TRBJ1-2; the match to TRBD1 covers 7 bases. The CDR3 covers 14 residues. CDR1 MGHRA and CDR2 YSYEKL come from the germline V gene. V was pared by 5 bases and J by 9 bases, with 12 bases of the junction left unmatched. The CDR3 reads CASSGPGQIKRYTF. The CDR3 DNA is TGCGCCAGCAGCGGACCGGGACAGATAAAGCGCTACACCTTC.

The genes are TRBV7-3 and TRBJ1-1; TRBD1 matches 7 bases. The trim removed 5 bases at V and 5 bases at J, leaving 5 bases unmatched. The CDR3 extends over 13 amino acids. Germline CDR1 is SGHTA and CDR2 is FQGTGA. Written as DNA, the CDR3 is TGTGCCAGCAGCGCGACAGGGATGACTGAAGCTTTCTTT. Translated: CASSATGMTEAFF.

This clonotype was counted between two and nine times. The chain carries TRBV5-6 and TRBJ1-6; D not resolved. V lost 0 bases and J lost 13, with 11 bases in between. The length of the CDR3 is 13 residues. CDR1 and CDR2 (germline): SGHDT, YYEEEE. The CDR3 region is CASSLDRVGPLHF. DNA of the CDR3: TGTGCCAGCAGCTTGGACCGTGTTGGCCCCCTCCACTTT.

The sample holds a few counts of this clonotype. This chain joins TRBV6-5 and TRBJ1-1; D perhaps matches TRBD1 (5 bases). The CDR3 spans 14 residues. V shed 2 bases and J shed 2 bases, with 9 bases lying between them. Per germline, CDR1 MNHEY and CDR2 SVGAGI. CDR3 sequence (DNA): TGTGCCAGCAGTTACCTTGACAGTAACACTGAAGCTTTCTTT. Protein: CASSYLDSNTEAFF.

The J gene is TRBJ2-3, the V gene TRBV2; D gene ambiguous. CDR1 is SNHLY, CDR2 FYNNEI, per germline. V gave up 0 bases and J gave up 2 bases, with 6 bases separating them. There are 14 residues in the CDR3. The CDR3 sequence is CASSEALSTDTQYF. CDR3 bases: TGTGCCAGCAGTGAAGCCTTGTCCACAGATACGCAGTATTTT.

This clonotype was counted only a few times. The chain uses TRBV24-1 and TRBJ2-7; the D gene is possibly TRBD1 (6 bases). The V and J ends lost 9 bases and 3 bases respectively, with 8 bases between them. The CDR3 sequence is 11 residues long. From germline, CDR1 is KGHDR and CDR2 SFDVKD. The CDR3 spells CATHRVYEQYV. CDR3 bases: TGTGCCACCCACAGGGTCTACGAGCAGTACGTC.

The chain carries TRBV7-2 and TRBJ2-3, with 7 bases identical to TRBD2. Germline CDR1 SGHTA, CDR2 FQGNSA. V lost 2 bases to trimming and J lost 6 bases; unmatched junction nucleotides: 5. CDR3 length equals 14 residues. CDR3 bases: TGTGCCAGCAGCTTATGGACTAGGGCGGATACGCAGTATTTT. Protein: CASSLWTRADTQYF.

The rearrangement links TRBV9 to TRBJ2-3, with 9 bases that match TRBD1. The CDR3 runs 14 residues. In germline, CDR1 is SGDLS, CDR2 YYNGEE. The trim removed 4 bases at V and 7 bases at J, leaving 7 bases unmatched. The CDR3, as DNA: TGTGCCAGCAGCCCGGGACAGGGTCCGCATACGCAGTATTTT. Its translation is CASSPGQGPHTQYF.

This chain links TRBV12-3 or TRBV12-4 with TRBJ2-2; 8 positions match TRBD1. With V trimmed by 6 bases and J by 10 bases, 4 bases remained unmatched. This CDR3 has 12 amino acids. CDR3 sequence reads: CASRGQGAELFF. For the CDR3, the DNA is TGTGCCAGCAGAGGACAGGGTGCGGAGCTGTTTTTT.

The V and J genes are TRBV27 and TRBJ1-2; 10 nucleotides line up with TRBD1. The CDR3 consists of 19 residues. Germline lookup yields CDR1 MNHEY and CDR2 SMNVEV (reference sequence). J was trimmed by 10 bases and V by 8 bases; bases with no gene match: 28. CDR3 nucleotide sequence: TGTGCCAGCGCAAGGGGGACAGGGGTTATTCAGGGGATCGTCGAGGCCTACACCTTC. Its protein product is CASARGTGVIQGIVEAYTF.

The V and J genes are TRBV9 and TRBJ2-1; TRBD1 agrees at 8 bases. The CDR3 is 13 amino acids. V gave up 2 bases and J gave up 9 bases; unmatched junction bases: 4. Germline-derived CDR1 and CDR2 are SGDLS and YYNGEE. Here the CDR3 reads CASSVSTGAEQFF. The DNA of the CDR3 is TGTGCCAGCAGCGTCTCGACAGGGGCTGAGCAGTTCTTC.

This chain joins TRBV6-5 and TRBJ1-4; the match to TRBD1 covers 8 bases. Germline V gives CDR1 MNHEY, CDR2 SVGAGI. This CDR3 comprises 18 residues. V shed 6 bases, J shed 0 bases, and the junction held 12 bases outside the gene matches. CDR3 in amino acids: CASRTHGQGVATNEKLFF. CDR3 coding DNA: TGTGCCAGCAGGACTCACGGACAGGGCGTGGCAACTAATGAAAAACTGTTTTTT.

The sample holds a few counts of this clonotype. V and J are TRBV5-5 and TRBJ2-1; 8 bases align to TRBD1. Germline V lookup: CDR1 SGHKS, CDR2 YYEKEE (reference sequence). Unmatched junction bases numbered 5, after V lost 5 bases and J lost 4 bases. The CDR3 extends over 14 amino acids. The CDR3 DNA reads TGTGCCAGCAGATATGGACAGGGTTACAATGAGCAGTTCTTC. It translates to CASRYGQGYNEQFF.